The clone carrying this TCR beta chain turned up a few times. The target antigen is unknown. CDR3 length equals 14 residues. Trimming shortened V by 4 bases and J by 2 bases, and 13 bases separated the two germline ends. In germline, CDR1 is SGHRS, CDR2 YFSETQ. 13 Jbeta primers and 60 Vbeta primers were used for the PCR. In the authors' workflow: Later, some 79 million unique TCR beta chains were counted in an analysis, and 10 million to 12 million of them were shared. Clones were sequenced by immunoSEQ multiplex PCR, and TCRdb holds only the in-frame ones, with some missing. Clone size and the V and J calls come from that table; the DNA yielded D and trimming. Of 160,000 or so clones in the sample, about three quarters are singletons; the top ten hold just over 3%. This record belongs to a study of cytomegalovirus exposure and HLA in healthy donors. Study conclusions and caveats: Later analysis reportedly placed an Asian-associated ancestry cluster below the roughly 630-donor mean in N-insertions. Information on immune exposure was restricted to one variable (CMV serostatus).

The chain uses TRBV5-1 and TRBJ2-7; D perhaps matches TRBD1 (5 bases). The clonotype was recovered from a woman aged 40 to 49 in good health and CMV-seronegative. Sequencing was carried out using PBMCs. CDR3 DNA: TGCGCCAGCAGCCCTGACAGTCCCGCCTACGAGCAGTACTTC. The encoded protein is CASSPDSPAYEQYF.